Below, 2 T cell receptor beta chains from the same sample are listed, as sequenced in a study of T cells in Graves' hyperthyroidism and ophthalmopathy. Template material for amplifying TCR beta CDR3 regions consisted of RNA transcripts. Researchers ran a first-round RT-PCR on the TCR CDR3 using the HTBI primer set. One entry per CDR3 protein, called by TCRdb with MiXCR from the multiplex PCR reads. The table records about 250,000 distinct CDR3 sequences, 22% of them present only once. The material sequenced was blood. These receptors came from a young man with Graves' ophthalmopathy.

This clonotype has a count of ten or more. V gene TRBV11-2 combines with J gene TRBJ2-1; TRBD2 aligns across 7 bases. The V gene end was trimmed by 5 bases and the J gene end by 6 bases; junction bases not matched to a gene: 7. The CDR3 is made up of 14 amino acids. CDR1 SGHAT and CDR2 FQNNGV come from the germline V gene. The CDR3 reads CASSLSTSSNEQFF. CDR3 nucleotides: TGTGCCAGCAGCCTCTCGACTAGCAGCAATGAGCAGTTCTTC.

V is TRBV7-9 and J is TRBJ1-6; D is undetermined. The CDR3 spans 15 residues. The ends were cut back, 5 bases at V and 11 bases at J, with 19 bases in the middle. Germline V CDR1 and CDR2: SEHNR, FQNEAQ (reference sequence). DNA of the CDR3: TGTGCCAGCAGCCCCCCGACCGACGGGCTGGCACCCCTCCACTTT. This sequence encodes CASSPPTDGLAPLHF.